This TCR beta chain was sequenced for a study of shared clonotypes between healthy human individuals. The V gene's germline CDR1 is MDHEN and CDR2 SYDVKM. J was trimmed by 3 bases and V by 5 bases; bases with no gene match: 10. This CDR3 is built from 17 residues. Only in-frame clones appear in the TCRdb table, and some are missing; sequencing was by immunoSEQ multiplex PCR. The sample records some 650,000 clones, around 97% being singletons. V is TRBV28 and J is TRBJ2-2; 9 bases are shared with TRBD2. Sequenced sample: naive CD4+ T cells sorted from blood. As for subset: CD45RA+ positively selected. This receptor was taken from a woman in her thirties in good health. The CDR3 loop is CASSPASTSGYTGELFF. The CDR3 DNA is TGTGCCAGCAGTCCAGCCTCGACTAGCGGTTACACCGGGGAGCTGTTTTTT.